The entry that follows covers one T cell receptor beta chain sequence. Its antigen is still unknown. This entry comes from a study of shared clonotypes between healthy human individuals. Across the whole study: Every donor yielded three CD4 naive, three CD4 memory, two CD8 naive and one CD8 memory plate. Study-wide findings and caveats: With few donors, the genetic and exposure-history diversity represented was limited. Naive subsets tended to show greater estimated richness than memory subsets. In several donors, around 4.8% of naive CD4 clonotypes appeared in common.

Germline V gene lookup returns CDR1 MNHEY and CDR2 SVGAGI. The CDR3 spans 13 residues. Trimming took off 11 bases at V and 3 bases at J, with 14 bases between the two ends. Repertoires were generated with immunoSEQ multiplex PCR, while TCRdb's copy carries only in-frame clones and drops some. The sample lists around 2,000,000 clones; around 95% were seen once. The sequence was obtained from a man aged 18 to 29 in good health. Sequencing was carried out using naive CD4+ T cells sorted from blood. Subset here: CD45RA+ positively selected. The rearrangement links TRBV6-5 to TRBJ2-1; D is uncertain. The CDR3 DNA sequence: TGTGCCGCCCGAGACGGAGACTACAATGAGCAGTTCTTC. As protein: CAARDGDYNEQFF.